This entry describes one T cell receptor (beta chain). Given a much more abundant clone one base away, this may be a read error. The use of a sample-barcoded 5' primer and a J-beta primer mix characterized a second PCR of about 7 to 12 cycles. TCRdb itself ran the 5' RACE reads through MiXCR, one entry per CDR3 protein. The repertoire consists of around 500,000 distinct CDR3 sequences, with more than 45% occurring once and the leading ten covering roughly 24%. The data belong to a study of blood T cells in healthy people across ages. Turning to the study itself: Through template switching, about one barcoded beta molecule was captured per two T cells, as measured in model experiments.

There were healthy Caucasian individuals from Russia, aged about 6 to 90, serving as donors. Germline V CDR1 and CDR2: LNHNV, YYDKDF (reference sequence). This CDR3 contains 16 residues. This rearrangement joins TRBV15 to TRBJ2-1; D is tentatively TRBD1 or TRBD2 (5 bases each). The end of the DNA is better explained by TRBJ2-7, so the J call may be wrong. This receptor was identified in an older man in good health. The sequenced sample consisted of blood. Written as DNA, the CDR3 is TGTGCCACCAGCAGAGATGGGGACCACTCTATCAATGAGCAGTACTTC. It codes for CATSRDGDHSINEQYF.